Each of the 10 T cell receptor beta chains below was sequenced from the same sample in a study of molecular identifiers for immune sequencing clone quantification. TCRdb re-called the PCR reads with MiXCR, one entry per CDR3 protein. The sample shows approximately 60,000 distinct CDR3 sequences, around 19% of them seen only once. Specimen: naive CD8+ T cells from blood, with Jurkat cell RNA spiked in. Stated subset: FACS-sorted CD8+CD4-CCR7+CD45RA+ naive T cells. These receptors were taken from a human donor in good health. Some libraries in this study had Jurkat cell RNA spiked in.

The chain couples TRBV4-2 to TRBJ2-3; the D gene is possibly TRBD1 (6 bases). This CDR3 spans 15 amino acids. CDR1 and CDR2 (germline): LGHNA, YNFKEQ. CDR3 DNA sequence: TGTGCAACCAGCGAATCCGGGACAACTCTAGATACGCAGTATTTT. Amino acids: CATSESGTTLDTQYF.

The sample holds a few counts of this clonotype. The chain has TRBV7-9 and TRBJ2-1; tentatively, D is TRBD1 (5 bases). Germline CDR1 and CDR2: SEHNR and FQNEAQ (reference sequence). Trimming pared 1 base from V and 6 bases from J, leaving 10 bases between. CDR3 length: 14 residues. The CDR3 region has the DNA TGTGCCAGCAGCTTAGTAGGCAGGGTCAATGAGCAGTTCTTC. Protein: CASSLVGRVNEQFF.

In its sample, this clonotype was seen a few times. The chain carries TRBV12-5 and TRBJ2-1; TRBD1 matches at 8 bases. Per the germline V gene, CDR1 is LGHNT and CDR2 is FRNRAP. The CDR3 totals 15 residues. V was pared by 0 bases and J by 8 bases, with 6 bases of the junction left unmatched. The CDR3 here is CASGLVKSTGDEQFF. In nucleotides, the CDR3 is TGTGCTAGTGGTTTGGTAAAGTCGACAGGGGATGAGCAGTTCTTC.

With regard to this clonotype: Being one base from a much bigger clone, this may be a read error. DNA of the CDR3: TGTGCCACCAGTGCGCTCGGGACAGTGAACTCTGGGGCCAACGTCCTGACTTTC. Protein: CATSALGTVNSGANVLTF. This sequence joins TRBV10-3 and TRBJ2-6, with 7 positions matching TRBD1. The CDR3 is 18 amino acids. Germline V gives CDR1 ENHRY, CDR2 SYGVKD.

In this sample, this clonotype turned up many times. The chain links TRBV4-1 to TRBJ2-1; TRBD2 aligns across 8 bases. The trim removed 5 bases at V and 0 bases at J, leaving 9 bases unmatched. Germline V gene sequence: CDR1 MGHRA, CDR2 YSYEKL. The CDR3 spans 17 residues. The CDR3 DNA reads TGCGCCAGCAGCAATACACTAGCGGCCATCTCCTACAATGAGCAGTTCTTC. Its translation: CASSNTLAAISYNEQFF.

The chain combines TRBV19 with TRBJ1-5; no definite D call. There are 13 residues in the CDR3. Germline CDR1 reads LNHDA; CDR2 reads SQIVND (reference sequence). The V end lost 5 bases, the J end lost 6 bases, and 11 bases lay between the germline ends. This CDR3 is CASSGSASQPQHF. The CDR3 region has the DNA TGTGCCAGTAGTGGTTCAGCATCTCAGCCCCAGCATTTT.

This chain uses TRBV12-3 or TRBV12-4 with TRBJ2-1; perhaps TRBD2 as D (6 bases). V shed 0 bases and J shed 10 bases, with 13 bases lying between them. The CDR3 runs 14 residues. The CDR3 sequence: CASSLAPSVREQFF. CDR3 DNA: TGTGCCAGCAGTTTAGCGCCTAGCGTGAGGGAGCAGTTCTTC.

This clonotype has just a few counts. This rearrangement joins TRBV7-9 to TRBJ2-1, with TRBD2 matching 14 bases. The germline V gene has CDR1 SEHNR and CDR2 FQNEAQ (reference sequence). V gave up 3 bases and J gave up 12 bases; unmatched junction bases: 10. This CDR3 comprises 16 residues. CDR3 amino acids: CASSFLGLAGEGRQFF. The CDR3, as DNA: TGTGCCAGCAGCTTTCTGGGACTAGCGGGAGAGGGGCGGCAGTTCTTC.

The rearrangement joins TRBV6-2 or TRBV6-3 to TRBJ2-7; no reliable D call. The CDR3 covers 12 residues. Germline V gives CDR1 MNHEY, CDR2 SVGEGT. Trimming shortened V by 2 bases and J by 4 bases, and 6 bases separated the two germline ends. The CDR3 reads CASSYPSYEQYF. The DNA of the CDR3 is TGTGCCAGCAGTTACCCGTCGTACGAGCAGTACTTC.

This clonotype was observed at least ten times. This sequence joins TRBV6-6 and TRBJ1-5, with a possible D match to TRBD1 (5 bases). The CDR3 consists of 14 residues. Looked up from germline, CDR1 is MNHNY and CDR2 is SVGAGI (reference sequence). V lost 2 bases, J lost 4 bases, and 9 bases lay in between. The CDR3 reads CASSYPGDNQPQHF. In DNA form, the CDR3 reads TGTGCCAGCAGTTACCCGGGGGATAATCAGCCCCAGCATTTT.